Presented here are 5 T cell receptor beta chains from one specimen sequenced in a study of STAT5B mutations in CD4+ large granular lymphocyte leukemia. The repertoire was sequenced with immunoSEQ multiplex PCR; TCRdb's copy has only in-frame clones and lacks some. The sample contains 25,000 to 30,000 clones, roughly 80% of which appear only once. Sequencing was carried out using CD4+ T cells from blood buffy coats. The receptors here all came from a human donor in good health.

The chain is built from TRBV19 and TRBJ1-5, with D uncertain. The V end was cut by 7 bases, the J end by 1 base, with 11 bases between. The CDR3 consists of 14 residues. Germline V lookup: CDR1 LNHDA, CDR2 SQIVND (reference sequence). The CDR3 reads CASTPLGSNQPQHF. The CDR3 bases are TGTGCCAGTACGCCCTTAGGGAGCAATCAGCCCCAGCATTTT.

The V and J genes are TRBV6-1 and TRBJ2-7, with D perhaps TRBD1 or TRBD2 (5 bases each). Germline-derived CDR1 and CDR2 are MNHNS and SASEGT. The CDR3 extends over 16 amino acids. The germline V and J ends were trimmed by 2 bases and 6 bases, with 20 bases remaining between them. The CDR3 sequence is CASSERMYQGGSEQYV. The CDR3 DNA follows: TGTGCCAGCAGTGAAAGGATGTACCAGGGCGGGTCCGAGCAGTACGTC.

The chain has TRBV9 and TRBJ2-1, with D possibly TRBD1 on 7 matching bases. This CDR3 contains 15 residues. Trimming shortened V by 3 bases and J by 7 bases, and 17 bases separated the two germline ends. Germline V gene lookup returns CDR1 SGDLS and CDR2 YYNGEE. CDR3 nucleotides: TGTGCCAGCAGCGCTCGGGCGGGACAGAGTAATGAGCAGTTCTTC. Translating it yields CASSARAGQSNEQFF.

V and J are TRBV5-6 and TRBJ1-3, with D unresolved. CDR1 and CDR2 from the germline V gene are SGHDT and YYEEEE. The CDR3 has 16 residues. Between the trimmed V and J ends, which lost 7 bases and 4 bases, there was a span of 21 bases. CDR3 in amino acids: CASGPSTAGYGNTIYF. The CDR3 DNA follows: TGTGCCAGCGGCCCCTCAACCGCGGGTTACGGAAACACCATATATTTT.

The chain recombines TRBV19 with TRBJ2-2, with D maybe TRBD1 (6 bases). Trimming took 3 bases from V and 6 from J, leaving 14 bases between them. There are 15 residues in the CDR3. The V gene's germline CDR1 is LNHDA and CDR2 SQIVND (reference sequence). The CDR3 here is CASSIYGRGSGELFF. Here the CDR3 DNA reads TGTGCCAGTAGTATTTATGGCAGGGGATCCGGGGAGCTGTTTTTT.